This TCR beta chain stems from a study of blood T cell repertoires in COVID-19. Study-wide context: Collection of acute and convalescent COVID-19 samples took place in the United States, Italy and Spain. The analysed material was cDNA or gDNA that came from T cells, B-cell-depleted T cells, or PBMCs.

The V end was cut by 5 bases, the J end by 5 bases, with 10 bases between. This CDR3 contains 14 residues. Germline V gives CDR1 SEHNR, CDR2 FQNEAQ (reference sequence). Sequencing was performed with immunoSEQ multiplex PCR; in TCRdb, only in-frame clones are kept and a portion is missing. The repertoire consists of some 200,000 clones, with around 80% occurring once and the leading ten covering 9.7%. The sample consisted of peripheral blood. The chain carries TRBV7-9 and TRBJ1-6, with D perhaps TRBD1 (6 bases). The clonotype comes from a man aged 45-60 years with active or convalescent COVID-19. The CDR3: CASSPDSHNSPLHF. The CDR3 nucleotides are TGTGCCAGCAGCCCGGACAGCCATAATTCACCCCTCCACTTT. Using reference TRBV7-9 and TRBJ1-6 for the parts outside the CDR3, the full variable domain is DTGVSQNPRHKITKRGQNVTFRCDPISEHNRLYWYRQTLGQGPEFLTYFQNEAQLEKSRLLSDRFSAERPKGSFSTLEIQRTEQGDSAMYLCASSPDSHNSPLHFGNGTRLTVT.